The entry that follows covers one T cell receptor (beta chain) sequence. Its antigen is undetermined. This entry is derived from a study of T cell responses to AZD1222 COVID-19 vaccine. Findings of the study overall: Every sample of the repertoires postdated the peak T cell response. Following two doses of AZD1222, Spike-specific TCR breadth and depth rose.

Germline V lookup: CDR1 LNHDA, CDR2 SQIVND (reference sequence). Trimming took 2 bases from V and 0 from J; bases not matched to a gene: 9. The length of the CDR3 is 18 residues. The data were produced by immunoSEQ multiplex PCR, yet TCRdb's version contains in-frame clones alone and is incomplete. The sample lists 200,000 or so clones, 94% occurring once. The sequenced sample was peripheral blood, obtained on day 0 of AZD1222 vaccination. The receptor was derived from an adult in good health. The chain has TRBV19 and TRBJ1-2; 10 nucleotides line up with TRBD1. The CDR3 loop is CASSIRWDRGETNYGYTF. The CDR3 DNA reads TGTGCCAGTAGTATAAGGTGGGACAGGGGAGAGACTAACTATGGCTACACCTTC.